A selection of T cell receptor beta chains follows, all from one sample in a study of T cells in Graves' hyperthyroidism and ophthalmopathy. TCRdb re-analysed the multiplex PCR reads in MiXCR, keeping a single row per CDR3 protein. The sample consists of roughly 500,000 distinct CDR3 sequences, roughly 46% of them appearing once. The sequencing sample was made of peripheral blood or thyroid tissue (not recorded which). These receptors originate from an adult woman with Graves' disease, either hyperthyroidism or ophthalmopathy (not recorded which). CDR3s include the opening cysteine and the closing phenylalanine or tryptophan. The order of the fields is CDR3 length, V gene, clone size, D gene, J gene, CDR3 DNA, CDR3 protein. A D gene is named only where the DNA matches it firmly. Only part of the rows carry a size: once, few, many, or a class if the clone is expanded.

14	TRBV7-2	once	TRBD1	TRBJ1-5	TGTGCCAGCAGCCTAAGACAGGGGGCTCAGCCCCAGCATTTT	CASSLRQGAQPQHF
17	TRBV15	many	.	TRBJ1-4	TGTGCCGCCAGCAGAGATCCGGGGGGCGTTGCTAATGAAAAACTGTTTTTT	CAASRDPGGVANEKLFF
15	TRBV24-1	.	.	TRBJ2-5	TGTGCCACCAGTGATTTGACCATCTTCGGTGGGACCCAGTACTTC	CATSDLTIFGGTQYF
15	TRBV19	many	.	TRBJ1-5	TGTGCCAGTAGTAACAGGGATCGAAGGGATCAGCCCCAGCATTTT	CASSNRDRRDQPQHF
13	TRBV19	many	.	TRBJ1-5	TGTGCCAGTAGTATCTCGGGGCGCCAGCCCCAGCATTTT	CASSISGRQPQHF
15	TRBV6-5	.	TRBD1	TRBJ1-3	TGTGCCAGCAGTTCTACCGGGACAGGGGGACTCACCATATATTTT	CASSSTGTGGLTIYF
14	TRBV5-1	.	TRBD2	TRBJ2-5	TGCGCCTCCGTGGCTAGCGGGATTGGAGAGACCCAGTACTTC	CASVASGIGETQYF
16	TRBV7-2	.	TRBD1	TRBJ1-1	TGTGCCAGCAGCTTAGTAGGGGACAGTGGTAACACTGAAGCTTTCTTT	CASSLVGDSGNTEAFF
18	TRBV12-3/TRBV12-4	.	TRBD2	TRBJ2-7	TGTGCCAGCAGTGGTGGGCTAGCGGGACCCCAGATCTCCTACGAGCAGTACTTC	CASSGGLAGPQISYEQYF
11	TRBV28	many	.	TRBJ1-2	TGTGCCAGCAGGAGCCCCTATGGCTACACCTTC	CASRSPYGYTF
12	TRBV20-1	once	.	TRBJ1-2	TGCAGTGCTAAGCGGGGGACTCTTGGCTACACCTTC	CSAKRGTLGYTF
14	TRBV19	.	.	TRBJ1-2	TGTGCCGGACAAAGGGGACGGAGAGACGTGGGGCACACCTTC	CAGQRGRRDVGHTF
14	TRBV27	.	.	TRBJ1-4	TGTGCCAGCAGTGAGGGAACAAGGAGTGAAAAACTGTTTTTT	CASSEGTRSEKLFF
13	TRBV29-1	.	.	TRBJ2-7	TGCAGCGTCCACCGGGACGGCTCCTACGAGCAGTACTTC	CSVHRDGSYEQYF
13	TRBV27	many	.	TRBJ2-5	TGTGCCAGCAGTTCTCAAATACAAGAGACCCAGTACTTC	CASSSQIQETQYF
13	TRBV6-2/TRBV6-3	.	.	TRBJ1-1	TGTGCCAGCAGCCTCGCCCCGGCGCGTCAAGCTTTCTTT	CASSLAPARQAFF
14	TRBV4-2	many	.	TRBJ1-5	TGTGCCAGCAGCCAAGGGGGGGGTGGCCAGCCCCAGCATTTT	CASSQGGGGQPQHF
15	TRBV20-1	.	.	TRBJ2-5	TGCAGTGCTAGAGGGGGGGGCAGGGGTCGTGCGACCCAGTACTTC	CSARGGGRGRATQYF
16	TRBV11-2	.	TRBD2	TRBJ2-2	TGTGCCAGCAGCTTTCAGACTAGCGGGAGCCCCGGGGAGCTGTTTTTT	CASSFQTSGSPGELFF
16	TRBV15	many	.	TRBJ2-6	TGTGCCACCAGCAGAGATCTGAGAACAGGGGCCAACGTCCTGACTTTC	CATSRDLRTGANVLTF
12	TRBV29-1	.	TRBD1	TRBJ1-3	TGCAGCTGGGGGGACAGGGGAAACACCATATATTTT	CSWGDRGNTIYF
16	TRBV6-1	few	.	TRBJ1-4	TGTGCCAGCAGTTACTCGGGGTTTGTAACTAATGAAAAACTGTTTTTT	CASSYSGFVTNEKLFF
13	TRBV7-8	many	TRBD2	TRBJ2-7	TGTGCCAGCAGCTTCGGACTAGCAGCCGAGCAGTACTTC	CASSFGLAAEQYF
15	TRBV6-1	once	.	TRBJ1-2	TGTGCCAGCAGTAAAAGGACAGACCTCCCCTCCGGCTACACCTTC	CASSKRTDLPSGYTF
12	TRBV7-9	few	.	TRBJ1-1	TGTGCCAGCAGCTTGGGGTCGCCTGAAGCTTTCTTT	CASSLGSPEAFF
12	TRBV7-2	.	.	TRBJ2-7	TGTGCCAGCAGCCCCAGTAGCCTCGAGCAGTACTTC	CASSPSSLEQYF
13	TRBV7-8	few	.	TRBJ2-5	TGTGCCATCAGTGAGGAGGATTGGGAGACCCAGTACTTC	CAISEEDWETQYF
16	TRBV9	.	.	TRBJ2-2	.	CASSVAWARTPGSCFF
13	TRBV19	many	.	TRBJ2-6	TGTGCCAGTAGTCAGTCTGGGGCCAACGTCCTGACTTTC	CASSQSGANVLTF
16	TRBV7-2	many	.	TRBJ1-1	TGTGCCAGCAGCTTAGACTTCGGAACTACCTACACTGAAGCTTTCTTT	CASSLDFGTTYTEAFF
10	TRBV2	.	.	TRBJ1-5	TGCCCCGTGGGCACTCAGCCCCAGCATTTT	CPVGTQPQHF
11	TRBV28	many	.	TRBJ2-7	TGTGCCAGCAGTCCATACCACGAGCAGTACTTC	CASSPYHEQYF
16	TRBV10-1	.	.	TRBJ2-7	TGCGCCAGCAGTGAGTCGTCACAGGGAGATTCCTACGAGCAGTACTTC	CASSESSQGDSYEQYF
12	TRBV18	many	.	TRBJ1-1	TGTGCCAGCACATCTTGGAACACTGAAGCTTTCTTT	CASTSWNTEAFF
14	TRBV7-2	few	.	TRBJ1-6	TGTGCCAGCAGCTTAGACAGGGTGGCGTCACCCCTCCACTTT	CASSLDRVASPLHF
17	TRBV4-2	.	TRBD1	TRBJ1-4	TGTGCCAGCAGCCCTCTGCGGAAGACAGGGATAGATGAAAAACTGTTTTTT	CASSPLRKTGIDEKLFF
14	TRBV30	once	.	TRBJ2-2	TGTGCCTGGAGTCCGGGCCTAGGCACCGGGGAGCTGTTTTTT	CAWSPGLGTGELFF
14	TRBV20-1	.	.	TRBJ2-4	TGCAGTGCTAGAGTAAAGGGGAGGTGGGACATTCAGTACTTC	CSARVKGRWDIQYF
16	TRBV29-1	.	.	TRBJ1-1	TGCAGCGTTGTGGAGGGGCTTGGGGTGGGGAACACTGAAGCTTTCTTT	CSVVEGLGVGNTEAFF
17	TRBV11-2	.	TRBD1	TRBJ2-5	TGTGCCAGCAGCTCAGGGACAGGGTCGATTATGATGGAGACCCAGTACTTC	CASSSGTGSIMMETQYF
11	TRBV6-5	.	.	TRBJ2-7	TGTGCCAGCAGGGAGCCAAACGAGCAGTACTTC	CASREPNEQYF
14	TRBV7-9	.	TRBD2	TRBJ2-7	TGTGCCAGCAGCCAAGGGGGACTAGCCTACGAGCAGTACTTC	CASSQGGLAYEQYF
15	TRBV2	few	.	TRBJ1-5	TGTGCCAGCAGTACGATCCGGGACAACACTCAGCCCCAGCATTTT	CASSTIRDNTQPQHF
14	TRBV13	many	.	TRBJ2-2	TGTGCCAGCAGCCCCACAGAAGGGAACGGGGAGCTGTTTTTT	CASSPTEGNGELFF
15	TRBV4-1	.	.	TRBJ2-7	TGCGCCAGCAGCCAAGAGGGACTGCCACCCTACGAGCAGTACTTC	CASSQEGLPPYEQYF